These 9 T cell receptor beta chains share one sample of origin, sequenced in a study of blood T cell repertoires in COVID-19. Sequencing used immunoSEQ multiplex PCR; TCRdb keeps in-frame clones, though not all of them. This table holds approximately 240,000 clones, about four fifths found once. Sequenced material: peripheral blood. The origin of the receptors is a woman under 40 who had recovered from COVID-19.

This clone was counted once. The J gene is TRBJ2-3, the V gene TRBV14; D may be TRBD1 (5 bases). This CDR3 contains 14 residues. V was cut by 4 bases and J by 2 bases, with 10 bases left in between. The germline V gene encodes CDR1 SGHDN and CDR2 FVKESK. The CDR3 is CASSPGHPTDTQYF. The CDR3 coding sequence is TGTGCCAGCAGCCCCGGACATCCCACAGATACGCAGTATTTT.

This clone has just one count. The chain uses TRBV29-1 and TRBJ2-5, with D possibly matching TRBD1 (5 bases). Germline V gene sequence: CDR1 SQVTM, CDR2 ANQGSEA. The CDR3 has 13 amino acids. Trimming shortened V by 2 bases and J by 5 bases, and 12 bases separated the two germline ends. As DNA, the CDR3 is TGCAGCGTTGAAAAAGACAGCAGGGAGACCCAGTACTTC. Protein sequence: CSVEKDSRETQYF.

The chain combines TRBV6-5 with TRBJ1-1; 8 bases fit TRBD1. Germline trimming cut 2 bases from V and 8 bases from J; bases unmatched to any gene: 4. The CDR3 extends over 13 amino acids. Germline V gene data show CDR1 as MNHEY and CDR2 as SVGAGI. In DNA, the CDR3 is TGTGCCAGCAGTTACCTCCGGACAGGGGAAGCTTTCTTT. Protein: CASSYLRTGEAFF.

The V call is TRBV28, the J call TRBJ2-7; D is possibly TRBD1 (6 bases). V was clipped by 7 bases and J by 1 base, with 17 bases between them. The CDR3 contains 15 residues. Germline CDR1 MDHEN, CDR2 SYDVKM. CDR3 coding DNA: TGTGCCAGCATTTCGGGACACTATTCTTCCTACGAGCAGTACTTC. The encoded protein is CASISGHYSSYEQYF. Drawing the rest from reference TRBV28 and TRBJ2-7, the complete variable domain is DVKVTQSSRYLVKRTGEKVFLECVQDMDHENMFWYRQDPGLGLRLIYFSYDVKMKEKGDIPEGYSVSREKKERFSLILESASTNQTSMYLCASISGHYSSYEQYFGPGTRLTVT.

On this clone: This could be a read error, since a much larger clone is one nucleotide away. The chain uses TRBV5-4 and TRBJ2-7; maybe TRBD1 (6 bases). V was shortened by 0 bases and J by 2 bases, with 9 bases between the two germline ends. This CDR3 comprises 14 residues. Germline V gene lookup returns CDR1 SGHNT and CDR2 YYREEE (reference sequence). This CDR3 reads CASSLEQGAYEQYF. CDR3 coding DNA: TGTGCCAGCAGCTTGGAACAGGGAGCCTACGAGCAGTACTTC. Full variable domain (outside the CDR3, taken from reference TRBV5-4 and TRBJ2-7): ETGVTQSPTHLIKTRGQQVTLRCSSQSGHNTVSWYQQALGQGPQFIFQYYREEENGRGNFPPRFSGLQFPNYSSELNVNALELDDSALYLCASSLEQGAYEQYFGPGTRLTVT.

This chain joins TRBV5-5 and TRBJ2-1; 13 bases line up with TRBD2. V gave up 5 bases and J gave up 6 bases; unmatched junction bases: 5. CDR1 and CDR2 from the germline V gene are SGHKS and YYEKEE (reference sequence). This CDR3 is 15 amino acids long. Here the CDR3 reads CASSFGLAGANEQFF. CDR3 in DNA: TGTGCCAGCAGTTTTGGACTAGCGGGAGCCAATGAGCAGTTCTTC. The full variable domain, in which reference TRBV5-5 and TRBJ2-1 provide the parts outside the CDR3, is DAGVTQSPTHLIKTRGQQVTLRCSPISGHKSVSWYQQVLGQGPQFIFQYYEKEERGRGNFPDRFSARQFPNYSSELNVNALLLGDSALYLCASSFGLAGANEQFFGPGTRLTVL.

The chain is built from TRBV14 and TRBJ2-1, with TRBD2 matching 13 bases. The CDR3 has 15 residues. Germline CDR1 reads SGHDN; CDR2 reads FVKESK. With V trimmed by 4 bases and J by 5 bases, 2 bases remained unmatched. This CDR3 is CASSPGLAGNNEQFF. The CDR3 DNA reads TGTGCCAGCAGCCCGGGACTAGCGGGAAACAATGAGCAGTTCTTC.

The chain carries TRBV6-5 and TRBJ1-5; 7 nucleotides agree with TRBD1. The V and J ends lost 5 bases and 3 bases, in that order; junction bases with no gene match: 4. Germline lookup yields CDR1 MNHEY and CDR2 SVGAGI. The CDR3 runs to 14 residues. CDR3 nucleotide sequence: TGTGCCAGCAGTAGACAGGGCCTCAATCAGCCCCAGCATTTT. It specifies CASSRQGLNQPQHF.

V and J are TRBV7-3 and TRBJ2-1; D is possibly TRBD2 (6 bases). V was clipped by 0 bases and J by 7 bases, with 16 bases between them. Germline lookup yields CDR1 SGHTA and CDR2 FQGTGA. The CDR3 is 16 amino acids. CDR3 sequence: CASSLTGLHEVNEQFF. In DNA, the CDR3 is TGTGCCAGCAGCTTAACGGGACTCCACGAAGTTAATGAGCAGTTCTTC. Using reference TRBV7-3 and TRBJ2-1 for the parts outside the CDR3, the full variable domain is GAGVSQTPSNKVTEKGKYVELRCDPISGHTALYWYRQSLGQGPEFLIYFQGTGAADDSGLPNDRFFAVRPEGSVSTLKIQRTERGDSAVYLCASSLTGLHEVNEQFFGPGTRLTVL.